This T cell receptor beta chain was captured in a study of T cell repertoires in cytomegalovirus infection. Turning to the study itself: CMV infection and matching HLA type were both indicated by public TCR beta signatures.

MiXCR, applied by TCRdb to the reads, yields one record per CDR3 protein. The sample lists about 600,000 distinct CDR3 sequences, around 24% occurring once. General study points: CMV carriers with the relevant HLA were identified by cumulative public TCR beta family frequency. Within the response measured ex vivo, HLA-C-restricted CMV-specific TCR beta clonotypes were dominant.

This clonotype has ten or more counts. Its antigen remains unidentified. Germline-derived CDR1 and CDR2 are MGHRA and YSYEKL. This CDR3 is 16 amino acids long. V was cut by 1 base and J by 1 base, with 13 bases left in between. This TCR was sampled from a human donor in good health (CMV status not recorded). Some clones in this sample may be carry-over from other donors' samples. This chain joins TRBV4-1 and TRBJ2-5, with TRBD1 as a possible D gene (6 bases). Sequencing was carried out using CD8+ T cells from PBMCs. CDR3 region: CASSQGTANFQETQYF. CDR3 coding DNA: TGCGCCAGCAGCCAAGGGACAGCCAACTTCCAAGAGACCCAGTACTTC.